Each of the 13 T cell receptor beta chains below was sequenced from the same sample in a study of blood T cell repertoires in COVID-19. TCRdb keeps only in-frame clones here, not all; method: immunoSEQ multiplex PCR. Counted here are approximately 120,000 clones, over 70% occurring once; the ten biggest clones make up 3.8%. Sequencing input: peripheral blood. Every receptor here comes from a woman aged 50 to 60 with acute or convalescent COVID-19.

The chain recombines TRBV7-8 with TRBJ2-7, with 12 bases lining up with TRBD1. This CDR3 has 15 amino acids. Germline V CDR1 and CDR2: SGHVS, FQNEAQ. Losses at the gene ends were 5 bases for V and 7 bases for J; bases not matched to a gene: 9. DNA for the CDR3: TGTGCCAGCAGCACCAGGGACAGGGGGCTTGGAGAGCAGTACTTC. Its protein product is CASSTRDRGLGEQYF.

In this sample, this clone turned up once. The CDR3 protein is CASSVLTGQRGYTF. The CDR3 DNA sequence: TGTGCCAGTAGTGTATTGACAGGGCAGCGAGGCTACACCTTC. V is TRBV19 and J is TRBJ1-2; the match to TRBD1 covers 7 bases. Trimming removed 5 bases from V and 8 bases from J; junction bases left unmatched: 11. Germline loops: CDR1 LNHDA, CDR2 SQIVND (reference sequence). The CDR3 contains 14 residues.

The gene calls are TRBV18 and TRBJ1-2; TRBD1 matches at 11 bases. The CDR3 has 14 residues. Germline V CDR1 and CDR2: KGHSH, LQKENI. V lost 3 bases to trimming and J lost 3 bases; unmatched junction nucleotides: 0. This CDR3 is CASSPGQGDYGYTF. In nucleotides, the CDR3 is TGTGCCAGCTCACCGGGACAGGGGGACTATGGCTACACCTTC.

V is TRBV6-5 and J is TRBJ1-5, with 7 positions matching TRBD1. The CDR3 sequence is 15 residues long. In germline, CDR1 is MNHEY, CDR2 SVGAGI. J was trimmed by 6 bases and V by 0 bases; bases with no gene match: 5. The CDR3 spells CASSYSKGARQPQHF. Written as DNA, the CDR3 is TGTGCCAGCAGTTACTCCAAGGGGGCACGTCAGCCCCAGCATTTT.

The V call is TRBV10-1, the J call TRBJ1-5, with D perhaps TRBD1 (5 bases). Between the trimmed V and J ends, which lost 5 bases and 5 bases, there was a span of 13 bases. CDR1 is WNHNN and CDR2 is SYGVQD in the germline V gene (reference sequence). The CDR3 runs 14 residues. CDR3 sequence (DNA): TGCGCCAGCAGTCCCTCCGGGACTTATCAGCCCCAGCATTTT. This translates into CASSPSGTYQPQHF.

The chain recombines TRBV18 with TRBJ1-2; D is ambiguous. Germline values: CDR1 KGHSH, CDR2 LQKENI. The V end lost 0 bases, the J end lost 14 bases, and 13 bases lay between the germline ends. This CDR3 comprises 12 residues. The CDR3 protein is CASSPPSVLLTF. The CDR3 DNA follows: TGTGCCAGCTCACCACCGTCGGTTCTATTAACCTTC. Full variable domain (missing parts from reference TRBV18 and TRBJ1-2): NAGVMQNPRHLVRRRGQEARLRCSPMKGHSHVYWYRQLPEEGLKFMVYLQKENIIDESGMPKERFSAEFPKEGPSILRIQQVVRGDSAAYFCASSPPSVLLTFGSGTRLTVV.

There are many counts of this clone. The genes are TRBV6-1 and TRBJ2-1; tentative D call: TRBD2 (5 bases). Per the germline V gene, CDR1 is MNHNS and CDR2 is SASEGT. V gave up 1 base and J gave up 0 bases, with 10 bases separating them. This CDR3 has 16 residues. The DNA of the CDR3 is TGTGCCAGCAGTGAAGAGGCGGGCCACTCCTACAATGAGCAGTTCTTC. Protein product: CASSEEAGHSYNEQFF.

This chain joins TRBV12-3 or TRBV12-4 and TRBJ1-6; the D gene is possibly TRBD1 (5 bases). Trimming took off 1 base at V and 15 bases at J, with 10 bases between the two ends. The CDR3 is 12 amino acids. The CDR3 loop reads CASSLVGRDLHF. DNA for the CDR3: TGTGCCAGCAGTTTAGTGGGCAGGGACCTCCACTTT.

J is TRBJ2-2 and V is TRBV7-3, with TRBD2 matching 9 bases. The germline CDR1 and CDR2 sequences are SGHTA and FQGTGA. J gave up 7 bases and V 3 bases, and 3 bases lay outside the gene matches. This CDR3 region has 14 residues. CDR3 DNA sequence: TGTGCCAGCAGCTTTAGCGGGAGCAGCGGGGAGCTGTTTTTT. Translating gives CASSFSGSSGELFF.

The gene calls are TRBV14 and TRBJ2-3, with D possibly matching TRBD2 (6 bases). The CDR3 runs to 12 residues. The germline V gene encodes CDR1 SGHDN and CDR2 FVKESK. Trimming left V 0 bases short and J 9 bases short, with 7 bases between. Here the CDR3 reads CASSQDAGTQYF. For the CDR3, the DNA is TGTGCCAGCAGCCAAGATGCGGGGACGCAGTATTTT.

The V call is TRBV4-1, the J call TRBJ1-6, with D unclear. CDR1 is MGHRA, CDR2 YSYEKL, per germline. This CDR3 spans 15 amino acids. V was cut by 1 base and J by 9 bases, with 13 bases left in between. The CDR3 DNA reads as TGCGCCAGCAGCCAAGGAACTCCCTCGGGTTCACCCCTCCACTTT. This encodes CASSQGTPSGSPLHF.

The chain combines TRBV20-1 with TRBJ1-1; 8 bases fit TRBD1. This CDR3 has 11 residues. Germline CDR1 DFQATT, CDR2 SNEGSKA (reference sequence). V shed 8 bases and J 8 bases; nucleotides not matched to a gene: 7. In nucleotides, the CDR3 is TGCAGTACTCGACAGGGGATCGAAGCTTTCTTT. This translates into CSTRQGIEAFF.

The chain links TRBV2 to TRBJ2-1; 11 nucleotides agree with TRBD1. The germline CDR1 and CDR2 sequences are SNHLY and FYNNEI. This CDR3 contains 15 residues. J lost 3 bases, V lost 6 bases, and 4 bases had no gene match. CDR3 DNA: TGTGCCAGCAGAACCGGGACAGGGGGCTACAATGAGCAGTTCTTC. As protein: CASRTGTGGYNEQFF.